A selection of T cell receptor beta chains follows, all from one sample in a study of blood T cell repertoires in COVID-19. TCRdb's copy holds only in-frame clones and misses some; the assay was immunoSEQ multiplex PCR. Of a few hundred thousand clones listed, around 88% were seen once; the top ten hold roughly 1.3%. The sample consisted of peripheral blood. The origin of the receptors is a woman between 50 and 59 years old with acute or convalescent COVID-19. CDR3s include the opening cysteine and the closing phenylalanine or tryptophan. The D gene is left open where the match is weak. Only part of the rows carry a size: once, few, many, or a class if the clone is expanded.

cdr3_length | j_call | v_call | d_call | clone_size | cdr3_aa | cdr3_nt
17 | TRBJ2-4 | TRBV2 | . | few | CASRPPTGSGAKNIQYF | TGTGCCAGCAGGCCTCCCACCGGGAGTGGGGCCAAAAACATTCAGTACTTC
18 | TRBJ1-2 | TRBV30 | TRBD1 | once | CAWSPLPVGQGAWYGYTF | TGTGCCTGGAGTCCCTTGCCCGTCGGACAGGGGGCATGGTATGGCTACACCTTC
16 | TRBJ2-1 | TRBV6-5 | TRBD2 | . | CASSYSASGINNEQFF | TGTGCCAGCAGTTACTCGGCTAGCGGGATTAACAATGAGCAGTTCTTC
14 | TRBJ1-6 | TRBV4-1 | . | few | CASSQVDSSSPLHF | TGCGCCAGCAGCCAAGTTGATAGCAGCTCACCCCTCCACTTT
13 | TRBJ2-3 | TRBV19 | . | . | CASSGEDTDTQYF | TGTGCCAGTAGCGGGGAAGACACAGATACGCAGTATTTT
13 | TRBJ2-1 | TRBV2 | TRBD1 | . | CASTGTAHNEQFF | TGTGCCAGCACGGGGACAGCGCACAATGAGCAGTTCTTC
16 | TRBJ2-6 | TRBV2 | TRBD1 | . | CASHVRQGSGANVLTF | TGTGCCAGCCACGTTAGACAGGGATCTGGGGCCAACGTCCTGACTTTC
17 | TRBJ2-1 | TRBV5-1 | TRBD2 | . | CASSDRLAGRPHNEQFF | TGCGCCAGCAGCGATAGATTAGCGGGAAGACCCCATAATGAGCAGTTCTTC
20 | TRBJ2-4 | TRBV2 | TRBD2 | . | CASSERAPLRDYSAKNIQYF | TGTGCCAGCAGTGAAAGGGCCCCTTTACGGGACTATTCGGCCAAAAACATTCAGTACTTC
16 | TRBJ1-4 | TRBV5-1 | . | . | CASSYDSPATNEKLFF | TGCGCCAGCAGCTATGACAGCCCCGCAACTAATGAAAAACTGTTTTTT
16 | TRBJ1-1 | TRBV7-8 | TRBD1 | . | CASSLDKGQGRTEAFF | TGTGCCAGCAGCCTTGACAAAGGACAGGGGAGGACTGAAGCTTTCTTT
15 | TRBJ2-2 | TRBV5-1 | TRBD2 | . | CASSLPSGNTGELFF | TGCGCCAGCAGCCTCCCTAGCGGGAACACCGGGGAGCTGTTTTTT
11 | TRBJ1-1 | TRBV12-3/TRBV12-4 | . | . | CASSGATEAFF | TGTGCCAGCAGTGGGGCCACTGAAGCTTTCTTT
14 | TRBJ2-2 | TRBV9 | . | . | CASSELASTGELFF | TGTGCCAGCAGCGAGCTAGCGTCCACCGGGGAGCTGTTTTTT
14 | TRBJ2-1 | TRBV6-4 | . | . | CASSDSSAASEQFF | TGTGCCAGCAGTGACTCCTCGGCAGCTAGTGAGCAGTTCTTC